The 21 T cell receptor beta chains presented below share a single source sample, sequenced in a study of shared clonotypes between healthy human individuals. Sequencing used immunoSEQ multiplex PCR; TCRdb keeps in-frame clones, though not all of them. The repertoire holds some 1 million clones, 65% to 80% seen once, with 1.4% in the top ten. Sequenced sample: memory CD4+ T cells sorted from blood. Subset defined: CD45RA-negative fraction. The origin of the receptors is a man in his late teens or twenties in good health.

The genes are TRBV30 and TRBJ2-7; the match to TRBD1 covers 8 bases. The ends lost 0 bases at V and 5 bases at J; junction bases unmatched: 6. The CDR3 runs to 14 residues. Germline V gene lookup returns CDR1 GTSNPN and CDR2 SVGIG (reference sequence). The CDR3 sequence is CAWSVPGGINEQYF. The DNA of the CDR3 is TGTGCCTGGAGTGTCCCAGGGGGCATCAACGAGCAGTACTTC.

A word on this clone: Other DNA sequences in this specimen translate into the identical CDR3. This sequence joins TRBV20-1 and TRBJ2-7; no clear D gene. The germline V and J ends were trimmed by 5 bases and 1 base, with 6 bases remaining between them. The CDR3 sequence is 11 residues long. In germline, CDR1 is DFQATT, CDR2 SNEGSKA (reference sequence). CDR3 in DNA: TGCAGTGCTCGGGCTTCCTACGAGCAGTACTTC. Amino acids: CSARASYEQYF.

This chain links TRBV28 with TRBJ2-7; the D gene is possibly TRBD2 (6 bases). Per germline, CDR1 MDHEN and CDR2 SYDVKM. There are 13 residues in the CDR3. With 5 bases removed from V and 4 bases from J, the gap between germline ends came to 12 bases. CDR3 nucleotides: TGTGCCAGCAGTGTCCCCCGGGGGTACGAGCAGTACTTC. This translates into CASSVPRGYEQYF.

V is TRBV4-3 and J is TRBJ2-7, with TRBD1 as a possible D gene (6 bases). The germline V gene has CDR1 LGHNA and CDR2 YSLEER. The CDR3 extends over 15 amino acids. Between the trimmed V and J ends, which lost 4 bases and 3 bases, there was a span of 16 bases. The chain's CDR3 is CASSRRSTGNYEQYF. The CDR3 bases are TGCGCCAGCAGCCGCCGGTCGACAGGTAACTACGAGCAGTACTTC.

The gene calls are TRBV27 and TRBJ2-1; 10 nucleotides match TRBD1. Germline values: CDR1 MNHEY, CDR2 SMNVEV (reference sequence). V trimming: 5 bases; J trimming: 2 bases; junction bases outside the gene matches: 6. There are 16 residues in the CDR3. CDR3 in amino acids: CASSPEGQGTYNEQFF. DNA for the CDR3: TGTGCCAGCAGTCCCGAGGGACAGGGGACCTACAATGAGCAGTTCTTC.

V usage is TRBV19 and J usage is TRBJ2-4, with D perhaps TRBD1 or TRBD2 (6 bases each). The V gene lost 3 bases and the J gene lost 2 bases, with 23 bases spanning the gap. CDR1 is LNHDA, CDR2 SQIVND, per germline (reference sequence). The CDR3 runs 19 residues. The CDR3: CASSIDSGGDRITKNIQYF. The CDR3 DNA reads TGTGCCAGTAGTATCGATTCCGGGGGTGACAGGATAACCAAAAACATTCAGTACTTC.

The chain uses TRBV13 and TRBJ2-3; D is unresolved. CDR3 size: 16 residues. Deletions cut 3 bases from V and 5 bases from J, with 18 bases between. Germline CDR1 reads PRHDT; CDR2 reads FYEKMQ (reference sequence). In DNA form, the CDR3 reads TGTGCCAGCAGCTTTACGTCAAGAAGGGCTCAAGATACGCAGTATTTT. This gives the protein CASSFTSRRAQDTQYF.

The chain joins TRBV2 to TRBJ2-3, with TRBD1 as a possible D gene (5 bases). The V gene lost 4 bases and the J gene lost 1 base, with 9 bases spanning the gap. The CDR3 runs 14 residues. Germline V CDR1 and CDR2: SNHLY, FYNNEI. CDR3 sequence: CASSGQFGTDTQYF. The CDR3 region has the DNA TGTGCCAGCAGTGGACAGTTCGGCACAGATACGCAGTATTTT.

This clone came up once. This sequence joins TRBV9 and TRBJ1-2; possibly TRBD1 for D (5 bases). V was cut by 0 bases and J by 4 bases, with 16 bases left in between. CDR1 and CDR2 from the germline V gene are SGDLS and YYNGEE. The CDR3 extends over 16 amino acids. The CDR3 protein is CASSVADGALPYGYTF. Here the CDR3 DNA reads TGTGCCAGCAGCGTAGCAGATGGGGCGTTACCCTATGGCTACACCTTC.

The J gene is TRBJ2-7, the V gene TRBV7-9; 9 bases map to TRBD1. The V gene's germline CDR1 is SEHNR and CDR2 FQNEAQ (reference sequence). This CDR3 has 15 amino acids. J lost 6 bases, V lost 5 bases, and 11 bases had no gene match. CDR3 region: CASSPLRDRDSEQYF. The DNA of the CDR3 is TGTGCCAGCAGCCCACTCCGGGACAGGGACAGCGAGCAGTACTTC.

The chain couples TRBV5-5 to TRBJ1-2, with D possibly TRBD1 on 5 matching bases. V shed 4 bases and J shed 8 bases, with 24 bases lying between them. The CDR3 contains 16 residues. CDR1 is SGHKS, CDR2 YYEKEE, per germline (reference sequence). Here the CDR3 DNA reads TGTGCCAGCAGCGGGGACGGACTAGTCTCTTTAGGAGGCTACACCTTC. This encodes CASSGDGLVSLGGYTF.

This clone was detected only a few times. The chain recombines TRBV28 with TRBJ1-1; a possible D gene is TRBD1 (6 bases). Germline values: CDR1 MDHEN, CDR2 SYDVKM. The CDR3 is 15 residues long. The germline V and J ends were trimmed by 7 bases and 1 base, with 16 bases remaining between them. The CDR3 loop is CASTRGGSGNTEAFF. CDR3 DNA sequence: TGTGCCAGCACCCGCGGGGGCTCGGGGAACACTGAAGCTTTCTTT.

The chain combines TRBV6-1 with TRBJ2-5, with 10 bases aligning to TRBD1. Looked up from germline, CDR1 is MNHNS and CDR2 is SASEGT. CDR3 length equals 17 residues. The V gene end was trimmed by 3 bases and the J gene end by 5 bases; junction bases not matched to a gene: 12. The DNA for the CDR3 is TGTGCCAGCAGTGATTACCCCGGGACAGGGGTCGGGGAGACCCAGTACTTC. It specifies CASSDYPGTGVGETQYF.

This clone was counted between two and nine times. The chain has TRBV27 and TRBJ1-1; no clear D. CDR1 MNHEY and CDR2 SMNVEV come from the germline V gene (reference sequence). The CDR3 is 14 amino acids. V dropped 5 bases and J dropped 1 base, with 11 bases sitting between them. CDR3 nucleotide sequence: TGTGCCAGCAGTGGAGGGCGGGAGAACACTGAAGCTTTCTTT. Its translation is CASSGGRENTEAFF.

This chain connects TRBV5-1 to TRBJ2-3, with D hard to call. Trimming took off 1 base at V and 1 base at J, with 10 bases between the two ends. There are 15 residues in the CDR3. CDR1 and CDR2 (germline): SGHRS, YFSETQ. CDR3 in amino acids: CASSLSRPGTDTQYF. CDR3 coding DNA: TGCGCCAGCAGCTTGTCCCGACCGGGCACAGATACGCAGTATTTT.

The chain is built from TRBV2 and TRBJ2-7; the D gene could be TRBD1 or TRBD2 (5 bases each). This CDR3 comprises 16 residues. V was shortened by 8 bases and J by 0 bases, with 20 bases between the two germline ends. The V gene's germline CDR1 is SNHLY and CDR2 FYNNEI. DNA of the CDR3: TGTGCCAGCCATCCGCAAAGGGGAGAGGGCTCCTACGAGCAGTACTTC. This codes for CASHPQRGEGSYEQYF.

The chain recombines TRBV2 with TRBJ1-4; D gene ambiguous. V lost 3 bases and J lost 7, with 12 bases in between. The CDR3 runs 14 residues. The germline gives CDR1 SNHLY, CDR2 FYNNEI. DNA for the CDR3: TGTGCCAGCAGTGATGGAGGGTATAGTGAAAAACTGTTTTTT. This encodes CASSDGGYSEKLFF.

This clone was picked up many times. The chain carries TRBV28 and TRBJ1-1; 7 nucleotides line up with TRBD1. The CDR3 contains 15 residues. Germline V lookup: CDR1 MDHEN, CDR2 SYDVKM. V shed 1 base, J shed 8 bases, and the junction held 10 bases outside the gene matches. The CDR3 region has the DNA TGTGCCAGCAGTTTATACGCAGGGGGGCCACGAGAAGCTTTCTTT. Residues: CASSLYAGGPREAFF. Complete variable domain (other parts from reference TRBV28 and TRBJ1-1): DVKVTQSSRYLVKRTGEKVFLECVQDMDHENMFWYRQDPGLGLRLIYFSYDVKMKEKGDIPEGYSVSREKKERFSLILESASTNQTSMYLCASSLYAGGPREAFFGQGTRLTVV.

This clone was recorded once. This chain joins TRBV7-2 and TRBJ2-3, with D uncertain. V shed 4 bases and J shed 0 bases, with 14 bases lying between them. The CDR3 sequence is 16 residues long. The germline gives CDR1 SGHTA, CDR2 FQGNSA. The CDR3 DNA reads as TGTGCCAGCAGCTCTCGCGGTAGTCTGAGCACAGATACGCAGTATTTT. Its protein product is CASSSRGSLSTDTQYF.

This clone was observed a few times. The chain joins TRBV28 to TRBJ1-2; perhaps TRBD1 as D (5 bases). CDR1 MDHEN and CDR2 SYDVKM come from the germline V gene. The CDR3 extends over 13 amino acids. V was shortened by 4 bases and J by 4 bases, with 10 bases between the two germline ends. In DNA, the CDR3 is TGTGCCAGCAGTTCCCCAGGGATCTATGGCTACACCTTC. As protein: CASSSPGIYGYTF.

The J gene is TRBJ2-2, the V gene TRBV6-5, with TRBD1 identical over 7 bases. V shed 6 bases and J 5 bases; nucleotides not matched to a gene: 3. Germline assignment: CDR1 MNHEY and CDR2 SVGAGI. This CDR3 is 13 amino acids long. Written as DNA, the CDR3 is TGTGCCAGCAGACCACAGGGGACCGGGGAGCTGTTTTTT. Its translation: CASRPQGTGELFF.